The 10 T cell receptor beta chains below come from one sample, sequenced in a study of CD8 T cells in ankylosing spondylitis. TCRdb fed the 5' RACE reads into MiXCR, producing one record per CDR3 protein. The data hold 150,000 to 200,000 distinct CDR3 sequences, with under 35% observed a single time. The sample was synovial fluid, either unsorted or a sorted T cell fraction (not recorded which). These receptors were obtained from a male donor with ankylosing spondylitis.

The chain uses TRBV14 and TRBJ2-2; 8 nucleotides agree with TRBD2. The germline V gene has CDR1 SGHDN and CDR2 FVKESK. CDR3 length: 16 residues. Trimming at V came to 3 bases and at J to 7 bases, leaving 10 bases not matched to a gene. The CDR3 protein is CASSQISGSVGGELFF. CDR3 coding DNA: TGTGCCAGCAGCCAGATCAGCGGGAGTGTCGGCGGGGAGCTGTTTTTT.

This sequence joins TRBV4-2 and TRBJ1-1; TRBD1 agrees at 11 bases. This CDR3 has 16 residues. Trimming took 4 bases from V and 7 from J; bases not matched to a gene: 11. In germline, CDR1 is LGHNA, CDR2 YNFKEQ. The DNA for the CDR3 is TGTGCCAGCAGCCGAGGAAAGGACAGGGGGCTTATTGAAGCTTTCTTT. It yields the protein CASSRGKDRGLIEAFF.

This clonotype has ten or more counts. V gene TRBV11-1 combines with J gene TRBJ2-3, with 10 positions matching TRBD1. Germline CDR1 SGHAT, CDR2 FQDESV (reference sequence). This CDR3 contains 15 residues. J gave up 7 bases and V 3 bases, and 7 bases lay outside the gene matches. CDR3 amino acids: CASSFDRGLGYTQYF. CDR3 nucleotide sequence: TGTGCCAGCAGCTTCGACAGGGGGCTAGGGTATACGCAGTATTTT.

The chain recombines TRBV5-1 with TRBJ2-4; possibly TRBD1 for D (6 bases). V gave up 3 bases and J gave up 0 bases, with 22 bases separating them. Germline CDR1 reads SGHRS; CDR2 reads YFSETQ. This CDR3 contains 19 residues. The CDR3 reads CASSSNPSQGPLAKNIQYF. As DNA, the CDR3 is TGCGCCAGCAGCTCGAACCCCTCCCAGGGGCCTCTAGCCAAAAACATTCAGTACTTC.

The J gene is TRBJ2-1, the V gene TRBV20-1, with TRBD2 matching 8 bases. CDR3 length equals 17 residues. CDR1 is DFQATT and CDR2 is SNEGSKA in the germline V gene (reference sequence). With 0 bases clipped from V and 7 bases from J, the junction kept 14 bases outside the gene matches. The CDR3 protein is CSARDLAGRIGENEQFF. The CDR3 nucleotides read TGCAGTGCTAGAGATCTAGCGGGTCGAATTGGCGAAAATGAGCAGTTCTTC.

At least ten counts were recorded for this clonotype. V is TRBV20-1 and J is TRBJ2-3, with 10 bases fitting TRBD2. This CDR3 has 13 residues. Germline values: CDR1 DFQATT, CDR2 SNEGSKA (reference sequence). V was clipped by 6 bases and J by 4 bases; unmatched bases: 4. CDR3 loop: CSAKSGGADTQYF. CDR3 nucleotides: TGCAGTGCCAAAAGCGGGGGGGCAGATACGCAGTATTTT.

The V gene is TRBV10-3, the J gene TRBJ2-1; D could derive from TRBD1 or TRBD2 (5 bases each). The CDR3 is made up of 12 amino acids. V lost 10 bases and J lost 8, with 15 bases in between. From germline, CDR1 is ENHRY and CDR2 SYGVKD. The CDR3 sequence: CATSGRGDEQFF. The CDR3 DNA is TGTGCCACGTCGGGCCGAGGGGATGAGCAGTTCTTC.

This clonotype was seen repeatedly, ten times or more. This sequence joins TRBV5-1 and TRBJ2-7, with a possible D match to TRBD2 (6 bases). The CDR3 is made up of 14 amino acids. V was clipped by 3 bases and J by 6 bases, with 16 bases between them. Germline V CDR1 and CDR2: SGHRS, YFSETQ. CDR3 amino acids: CASSSTSEGGEQYF. For the CDR3, the DNA is TGCGCCAGCAGCTCAACCTCCGAGGGAGGCGAGCAGTACTTC.

The chain has TRBV7-9 and TRBJ1-3; D perhaps matches TRBD1 (6 bases). Germline V gives CDR1 SEHNR, CDR2 FQNEAQ (reference sequence). Trimming took 5 bases from V and 0 from J, leaving 14 bases between them. This CDR3 has 16 residues. The CDR3 DNA reads as TGTGCCAGCAGCCCTAGGGGACAAAGCTCTGGAAACACCATATATTTT. Protein product: CASSPRGQSSGNTIYF.

There are a few counts of this clonotype. The chain employs TRBV11-2 and TRBJ1-1; 8 bases are a match to TRBD1. Germline CDR1 reads SGHAT; CDR2 reads FQNNGV. V was clipped by 1 base and J by 4 bases; unmatched bases: 5. The CDR3 contains 15 residues. The CDR3 DNA reads as TGTGCCAGCAGCTTAGTAGGGACAGGTCGCACTGAAGCTTTCTTT. Protein product: CASSLVGTGRTEAFF.